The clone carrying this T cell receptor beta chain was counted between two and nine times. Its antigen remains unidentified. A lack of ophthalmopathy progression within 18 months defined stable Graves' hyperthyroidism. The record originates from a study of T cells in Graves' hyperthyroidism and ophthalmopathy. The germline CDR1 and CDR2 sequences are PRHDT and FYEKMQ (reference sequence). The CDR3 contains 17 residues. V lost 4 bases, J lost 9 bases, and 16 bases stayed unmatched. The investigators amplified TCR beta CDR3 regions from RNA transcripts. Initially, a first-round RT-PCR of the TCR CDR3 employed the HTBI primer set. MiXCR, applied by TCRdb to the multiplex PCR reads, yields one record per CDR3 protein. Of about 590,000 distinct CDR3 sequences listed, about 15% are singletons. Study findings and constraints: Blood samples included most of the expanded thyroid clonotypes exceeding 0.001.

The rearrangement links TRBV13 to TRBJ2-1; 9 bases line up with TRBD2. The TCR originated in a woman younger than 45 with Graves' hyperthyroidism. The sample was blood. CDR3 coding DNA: TGTGCCAGCAGCTGGTCCTCTGGGGGTGCGGGAGGGGGTGAGCAGTTCTTC. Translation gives CASSWSSGGAGGGEQFF.